This T cell receptor (beta chain) was documented in a study of control samples from healthy donors and cancer patients. Profiled with immunoSEQ multiplex PCR; TCRdb holds only in-frame clones, not every one. The sample lists about 410,000 clones; approximately 92% were seen once. V lost 7 bases and J lost 4; bases outside the gene matches: 8. Germline V lookup: CDR1 LNHDA, CDR2 SQIVND (reference sequence). The CDR3 is 14 amino acids. What was sequenced was PBMCs. This receptor was obtained from a man aged 40-55 years with head and neck cancer. The rearrangement uses TRBV19 and TRBJ1-2; 8 nucleotides agree with TRBD1. CDR3 protein: CASTPTGVRYGYTF. DNA for the CDR3: TGTGCCAGTACCCCGACAGGGGTGCGCTATGGCTACACCTTC.